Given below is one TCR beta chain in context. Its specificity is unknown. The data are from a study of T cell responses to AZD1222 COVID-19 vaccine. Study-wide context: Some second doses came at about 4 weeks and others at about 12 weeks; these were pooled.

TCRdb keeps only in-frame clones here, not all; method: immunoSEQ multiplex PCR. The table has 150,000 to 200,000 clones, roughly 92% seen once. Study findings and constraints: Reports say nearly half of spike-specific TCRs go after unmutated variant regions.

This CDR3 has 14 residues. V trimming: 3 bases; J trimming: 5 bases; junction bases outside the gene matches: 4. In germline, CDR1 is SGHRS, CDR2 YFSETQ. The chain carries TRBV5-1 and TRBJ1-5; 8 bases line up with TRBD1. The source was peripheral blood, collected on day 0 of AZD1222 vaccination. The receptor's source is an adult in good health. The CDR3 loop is CASSSTGVDQPQHF. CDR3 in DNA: TGCGCCAGCAGCTCGACAGGGGTGGATCAGCCCCAGCATTTT.